Listed here is a single T cell receptor (beta chain). Its cognate antigen is unknown. The sample comes from a study of PD-L1 blockade in urothelial cancer. Sequenced by immunoSEQ multiplex PCR; TCRdb stores in-frame clones only, minus some. The repertoire holds under 70,000 clones, with more than 70% as singletons. V lost 7 bases and J 6 bases, leaving 15 bases between the germline ends. Germline CDR1 is MNHNY and CDR2 is SVGAGI (reference sequence). CDR3 length equals 13 residues. The time point denotes: peripheral blood 6 weeks after treatment start. Study-level findings and limits: Pretreatment TCR clonality in blood, when below the median, was predictive of better survival.

This clonotype originated in a man between 60 and 75 years old with urothelial cancer. The chain recombines TRBV6-6 with TRBJ1-1; D uncertain. The sequences come from PBMCs, collected around atezolizumab (anti-PD-L1) treatment. The CDR3: CASTTSVGAEAFF. CDR3 DNA: TGTGCCAGCACCACTTCCGTCGGGGCTGAAGCTTTCTTT.